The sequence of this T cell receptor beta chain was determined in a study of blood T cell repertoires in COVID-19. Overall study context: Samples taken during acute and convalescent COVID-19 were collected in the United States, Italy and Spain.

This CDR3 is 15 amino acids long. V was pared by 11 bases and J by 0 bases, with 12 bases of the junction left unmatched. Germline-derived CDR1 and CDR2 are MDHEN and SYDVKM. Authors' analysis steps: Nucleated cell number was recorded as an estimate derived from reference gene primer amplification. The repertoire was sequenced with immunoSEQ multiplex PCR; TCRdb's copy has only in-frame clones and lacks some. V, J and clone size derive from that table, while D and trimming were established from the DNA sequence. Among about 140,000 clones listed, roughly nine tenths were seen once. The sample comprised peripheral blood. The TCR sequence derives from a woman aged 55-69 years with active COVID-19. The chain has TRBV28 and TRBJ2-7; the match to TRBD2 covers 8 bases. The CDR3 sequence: CARTRGGGGSYEQYF. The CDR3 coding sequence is TGTGCCCGCACCCGGGGGGGAGGGGGCTCCTACGAGCAGTACTTC.